Listed below are T cell receptor beta chains from one sample, sequenced in a study of blood T cell repertoires in COVID-19. Assay used: immunoSEQ multiplex PCR; TCRdb lists only in-frame clones, some missing. The repertoire has hundreds of thousands of clones, 70% to 85% of them found once; the top ten carry approximately 1.9%. Material for sequencing was peripheral blood. These receptors all come from a woman of 80 years or more with acute or convalescent COVID-19. CDR3s include the opening cysteine and the closing phenylalanine or tryptophan. D genes are given only for firm matches. Clone size is stated in some rows and not others, as once, few, many or a class when expanded.

>NA|TRBJ1-1|NA|TRBV2
CASSDFRSEAFF
TGTGCCAGCAGTGACTTCAGGTCTGAAGCTTTCTTT
>NA|TRBJ1-2|NA|TRBV4-3
CASSQDFLNYGYTF
TGCGCCAGCAGCCAAGATTTTCTAAACTATGGCTACACCTTC
>NA|TRBJ1-1|NA|TRBV7-3
CASSSQENTEAFF
TGTGCCAGCAGCAGCCAGGAGAACACTGAAGCTTTCTTT
>NA|TRBJ2-3|NA|TRBV7-2
CASSLVGARDTQYF
TGTGCCAGCAGCTTGGTGGGGGCGCGGGATACGCAGTATTTT
>NA|TRBJ1-5|TRBD1|TRBV11-2
CASSKHRGQPQHF
TGTGCCAGCAGCAAGCACAGGGGTCAGCCCCAGCATTTT
>NA|TRBJ2-3|TRBD1|TRBV30
CAWREGTGGSDTQYF
TGTGCCTGGAGGGAGGGGACAGGGGGCTCAGATACGCAGTATTTT
>NA|TRBJ2-7|NA|TRBV5-1
CASSPSAGSGEQYF
TGCGCCAGCAGTCCGAGCGCAGGGTCTGGCGAGCAGTACTTC
>NA|TRBJ2-1|NA|TRBV2
CASSADSVRPQFF
TGTGCCAGCAGCGCGGACAGTGTTCGACCACAGTTCTTC
>NA|TRBJ2-1|TRBD1|TRBV3-1/TRBV3-2
CASSPRGRGSGLFNEQFF
TGTGCCAGCAGCCCCAGGGGGCGCGGTAGCGGCCTCTTTAATGAGCAGTTCTTC
>once|TRBJ1-1|TRBD1|TRBV6-4
CASSPTGGLSTEAFF
TGTGCCAGCAGTCCGACAGGGGGTCTTTCCACTGAAGCTTTCTTT
>NA|TRBJ2-2|TRBD2|TRBV5-1
CASSSTSGVTGELFF
TGCGCCAGCAGCTCAACTAGCGGGGTCACCGGGGAGCTGTTTTTT
>NA|TRBJ1-1|TRBD1|TRBV18
CASSPRGTGPNTEAFF
TGTGCCAGCTCACCACGGGGGACAGGGCCGAACACTGAAGCTTTCTTT
>NA|TRBJ1-4|NA|TRBV3-1/TRBV3-2
CASSQALLARVGEKLFF
TGTGCCAGCAGCCAAGCCCTCCTCGCCAGGGTGGGGGAAAAACTGTTTTTT
>NA|TRBJ2-2|TRBD1|TRBV24-1
CATSRTGPGELFF
TGTGCCACCAGCCGGACAGGGCCCGGGGAGCTGTTTTTT
>NA|TRBJ2-7|TRBD2|TRBV5-4
CASSSGTSGPYEQYF
TGTGCCAGCAGCTCCGGGACTAGCGGCCCCTACGAGCAGTACTTC
>NA|TRBJ2-7|TRBD1|TRBV7-8
CASSLTQGKGEQYF
TGTGCCAGCAGCCTAACACAGGGGAAAGGGGAGCAGTACTTC
>NA|TRBJ1-1|NA|TRBV5-1
CASILEAGKNTEAFF
TGCGCCAGCATCTTGGAGGCGGGGAAGAACACTGAAGCTTTCTTT
>few|TRBJ1-1|NA|TRBV7-9
CASTQPPPAGPMNTEAFF
TGTGCCAGCACCCAACCCCCGCCCGCAGGGCCCATGAACACTGAAGCTTTCTTT
>NA|TRBJ2-2|NA|TRBV5-1
CASSFNSGTGELFF
TGCGCCAGCAGCTTCAATTCCGGCACCGGGGAGCTGTTTTTT
>NA|TRBJ2-2|TRBD1|TRBV6-5
CAAIRTGVSGELFF
TGTGCCGCAATACGGACAGGGGTGTCCGGGGAGCTGTTTTTT
>NA|TRBJ1-2|NA|TRBV7-9
CASSPPDSIMDYGYTF
TGTGCCAGCAGCCCCCCGGACAGCATTATGGACTATGGCTACACCTTC
>NA|TRBJ2-5|TRBD2|TRBV6-2/TRBV6-3
CASSSGRRQETQYF
TGTGCCAGCAGCAGCGGGAGGAGACAAGAGACCCAGTACTTC
>NA|TRBJ2-7|NA|TRBV19
CASKPTGSSEQYF
TGTGCCAGTAAACCAACCGGTAGCAGCGAGCAGTACTTC